This TCR beta chain was recovered during a study of cytomegalovirus exposure and HLA in healthy donors. Looking at the study overall: A subsequent analysis reported that the approximately 120 validation repertoires were produced on the same platform that had also been used for the 666 first-cohort repertoires. Findings of the study overall: Subsequent analysis of the 120 or so validation repertoires found a tendency for first-cohort TCR clusters to co-occur.

Germline V gene data show CDR1 as GTSNPN and CDR2 as SVGIG (reference sequence). This CDR3 comprises 15 residues. V lost 3 bases and J lost 6; bases outside the gene matches: 10. Generated by immunoSEQ multiplex PCR, the TCRdb table keeps only in-frame clones and is missing some. This sample carries 100,000 to 120,000 clones, approximately 94% of them seen once, and the ten largest clones take under 0.75%. This clone was seen a few times. Its antigen is undetermined. The specimen sequenced was PBMCs. This sequence was found in a woman aged 18-29 years in good health and CMV-seronegative. J is TRBJ2-1 and V is TRBV30, with 8 bases that match TRBD2. The CDR3 region is CAWSSPGGGPNEQFF. The CDR3 bases are TGTGCCTGGAGCTCTCCGGGCGGGGGGCCCAATGAGCAGTTCTTC.